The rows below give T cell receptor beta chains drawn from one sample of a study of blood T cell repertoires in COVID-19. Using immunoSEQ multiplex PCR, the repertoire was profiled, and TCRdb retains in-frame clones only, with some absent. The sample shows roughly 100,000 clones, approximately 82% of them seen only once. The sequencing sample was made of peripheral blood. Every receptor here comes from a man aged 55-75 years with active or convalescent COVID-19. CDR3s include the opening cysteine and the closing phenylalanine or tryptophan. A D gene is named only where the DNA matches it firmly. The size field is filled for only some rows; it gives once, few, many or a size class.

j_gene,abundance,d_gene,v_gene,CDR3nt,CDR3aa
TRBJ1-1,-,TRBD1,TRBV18,TGTGCCAGCTCACGGGACAGGGGAGGTAGAACTGAAGCTTTCTTT,CASSRDRGGRTEAFF
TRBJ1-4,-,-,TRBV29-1,TGCAGCGTTGAAGGGAGGACAACTAATGAAAAACTGTTTTTT,CSVEGRTTNEKLFF
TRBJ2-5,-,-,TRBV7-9,TGTGCCAGCAGCCGTCTAGCCGTGGACCAAGAGACCCAGTACTTC,CASSRLAVDQETQYF
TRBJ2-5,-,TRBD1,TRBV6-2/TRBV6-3,TGTGCCAGCAGTCCCCGGGACAGCGGATGGGAAGAGACCCAGTACTTC,CASSPRDSGWEETQYF
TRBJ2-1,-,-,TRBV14,TGTGCCAGCAGCCCCCGGGGTGGGAGACGAAATGAGCAGTTCTTC,CASSPRGGRRNEQFF
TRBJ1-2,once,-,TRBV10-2,TGCGCCAGCAGTGAGTCGGACAGCTATGGCTACACCTTC,CASSESDSYGYTF
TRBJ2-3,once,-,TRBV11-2,TGTGCCAGCAGCGCCCACGGGAGTTGGAACACAGATACGCAGTATTTT,CASSAHGSWNTDTQYF
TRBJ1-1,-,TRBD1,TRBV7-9,TGTGCCAGCAGCTTGACAGGGGAAACTGAAGCTTTCTTT,CASSLTGETEAFF
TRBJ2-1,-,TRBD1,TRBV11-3,TGTGCCAGCAGCTTAGCAGGGGGCAATGAGCAGTTCTTC,CASSLAGGNEQFF
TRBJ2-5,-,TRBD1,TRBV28,TGTGCCAGCTTTGGACAGGGGGCAATGGAGACCCAGTACTTC,CASFGQGAMETQYF
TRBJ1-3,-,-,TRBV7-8,TGTGCCAGCAGCTTACCCACCCGTAGCACCATATATTTT,CASSLPTRSTIYF
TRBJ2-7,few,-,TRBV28,TGTGCCAGTCAAAAGGGGGCCTACGAGCAGTACTTC,CASQKGAYEQYF
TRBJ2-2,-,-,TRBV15,TGTGCCACCAGCAGAGATACCCTAGCTTACACCGGGGAGCTGTTTTTT,CATSRDTLAYTGELFF
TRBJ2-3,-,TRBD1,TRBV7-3,TGTGCCAGCAGCTTAACGGGGGCACAGGGGGCAGGAGATACGCAGTATTTT,CASSLTGAQGAGDTQYF
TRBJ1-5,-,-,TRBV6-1,TGTGCCAGCAGTGAAGGCCGAGTGTCTCCGCCCCAGCATTTT,CASSEGRVSPPQHF
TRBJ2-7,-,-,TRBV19,TGTGCCAGTAGTATAGGACGGAGATTCGAGCAGTACTTC,CASSIGRRFEQYF
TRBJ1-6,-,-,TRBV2,TGTGCCAGCAGTCAGGGGATAGGTTCACCCCTCCACTTT,CASSQGIGSPLHF